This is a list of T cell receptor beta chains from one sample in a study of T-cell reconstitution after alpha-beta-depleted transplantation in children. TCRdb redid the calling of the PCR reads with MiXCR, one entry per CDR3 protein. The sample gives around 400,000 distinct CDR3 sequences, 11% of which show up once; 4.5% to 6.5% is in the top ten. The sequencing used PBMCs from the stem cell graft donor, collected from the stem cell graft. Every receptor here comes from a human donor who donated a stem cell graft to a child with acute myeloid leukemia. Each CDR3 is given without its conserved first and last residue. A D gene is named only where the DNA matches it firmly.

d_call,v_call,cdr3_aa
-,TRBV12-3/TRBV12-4,ASSFGGSEQF
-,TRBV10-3,AISDPAGRNYGYT
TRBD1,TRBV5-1,ASSRVSGQGADGYT
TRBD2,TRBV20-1,SARPQLAGPAGLRNEQF
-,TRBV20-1,SVGKGLSYNEQF
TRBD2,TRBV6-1,ASRGLAGLSEQF
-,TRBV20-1,SARWSNEQF
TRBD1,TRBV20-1,SARGRGLGTEAF
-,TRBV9,ASSVAPANEQY
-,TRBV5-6,ASSLVTVHGYT
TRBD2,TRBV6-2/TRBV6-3,ASSTGLALYQETQY
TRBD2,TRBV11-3,ASSNGTSTTDTQY
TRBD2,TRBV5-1,ASSSTSFSNTDTQY
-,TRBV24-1,ATSDRGRGDLQETQY
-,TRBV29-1,SFRVGNEKLF
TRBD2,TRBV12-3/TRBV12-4,ASSLLAGGRGRKTQY
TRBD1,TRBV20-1,SARASGQRETQY
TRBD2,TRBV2,ASSVSGTSGRLDTQY
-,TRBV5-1,ASSLVVGRTYEQY
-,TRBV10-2,ASSESGRLGEQY
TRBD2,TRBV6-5,ASSRHASGGTDTQY
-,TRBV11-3,ASSGGAGYNEQF
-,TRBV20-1,SARGGWATDTQY
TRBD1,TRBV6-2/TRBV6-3,ASIDRAYEQY
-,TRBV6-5,ASRKTGGSTEAF
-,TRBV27,ASSGAGDHQPQH
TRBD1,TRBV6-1,ASSTGVGYNEQF
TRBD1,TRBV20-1,SASTGTGVGQPQH
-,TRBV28,ASSFWEGNQPQH